This record looks at one T cell receptor (beta chain) sequence and its context. What it binds is not known. Profiled with immunoSEQ multiplex PCR; TCRdb holds only in-frame clones, not every one. This sample has around 2.5 million clones, with 93% found just once. This sample is drawn from a study of shared clonotypes between healthy human individuals. Notes on the study in general: When naive CD4 clonotypes were compared across a handful of donors, about 4.9% were shared.

This clonotype was obtained from a man younger than 35 in good health. Some clones in this sample may be carry-over from other donors' samples. The sample taken for sequencing was naive CD4+ T cells from PBMCs. Documented subset: CD45RA+ positively selected.

CDR3 sequence: CASSFSSYNEQFF. For the CDR3, the DNA is TGTGCCAGCAGTTTTAGCTCCTACAATGAGCAGTTCTTC. The chain links TRBV7-9 to TRBJ2-1; D remains ambiguous. The CDR3 runs to 13 residues. Germline assignment: CDR1 SEHNR and CDR2 FQNEAQ (reference sequence). Trimming removed 6 bases at V and 0 bases at J, with 6 bases between. Looking up the rest from reference TRBV7-9 and TRBJ2-1 gives the full variable domain: DTGVSQNPRHKITKRGQNVTFRCDPISEHNRLYWYRQTLGQGPEFLTYFQNEAQLEKSRLLSDRFSAERPKGSFSTLEIQRTEQGDSAMYLCASSFSSYNEQFFGPGTRLTVL.